Presented here are 21 T cell receptor beta chains from one specimen sequenced in a study of blood T cell repertoires in COVID-19. The protocol was immunoSEQ multiplex PCR, while the TCRdb copy is restricted to in-frame clones and leaves out a portion. Altogether 130,000 or so clones are present, around 83% being singletons, with the ten largest covering more than 3.5%. The material sequenced was peripheral blood. Source of these receptors: a human donor in a cohort sampled during active COVID-19.

This sequence joins TRBV5-6 and TRBJ2-5, with D unclear. Germline V CDR1 and CDR2: SGHDT, YYEEEE. The CDR3 length is 13 residues. Trimming took off 4 bases at V and 1 base at J, with 8 bases between the two ends. The CDR3 coding sequence is TGTGCCAGCAGCCCCTTCGGCCAAGAGACCCAGTACTTC. The encoded protein is CASSPFGQETQYF.

This clone showed up just once. V gene TRBV7-3 combines with J gene TRBJ1-1; D is ambiguous. Trimming removed 0 bases from V and 11 bases from J, with 19 bases in between. This CDR3 contains 15 residues. Germline CDR1 SGHTA, CDR2 FQGTGA. DNA for the CDR3: TGTGCCAGCAGCTTAACTAGGAGTCCCGAGTCCCCGGCTTTCTTT. Residues: CASSLTRSPESPAFF.

This sequence joins TRBV7-2 and TRBJ1-4, with 8 bases matching TRBD1. The CDR3 loop spans 17 amino acids. The V gene's germline CDR1 is SGHTA and CDR2 FQGNSA. Trimming took 5 bases from V and 8 from J; bases not matched to a gene: 16. CDR3: CASSPGQGRGRREKLFF. CDR3 bases: TGTGCCAGCAGCCCCGGACAGGGTAGGGGGAGAAGAGAAAAACTGTTTTTT. The full variable domain, its missing parts supplied by reference TRBV7-2 and TRBJ1-4, is GAGVSQSPSNKVTEKGKDVELRCDPISGHTALYWYRQSLGQGLEFLIYFQGNSAPDKSGLPSDRFSAERTGGSVSTLTIQRTQQEDSAVYLCASSPGQGRGRREKLFFGSGTQLSVL.

This clone occurred a few times. The rearrangement uses TRBV27 and TRBJ2-5; TRBD2 matches at 8 bases. From germline, CDR1 is MNHEY and CDR2 SMNVEV (reference sequence). Trimming removed 6 bases from V and 5 bases from J; junction bases left unmatched: 11. This CDR3 region has 15 residues. CDR3 DNA sequence: TGTGCCAGCAGCCCCGGGGGGGACCCCCCGGAGACCCAGTACTTC. This encodes CASSPGGDPPETQYF.

This clone was detected once. The chain has TRBV19 and TRBJ2-5; D not certain. The CDR3 sequence is 12 residues long. The V end lost 3 bases, the J end lost 7 bases, and 9 bases lay between the germline ends. Germline CDR1 is LNHDA and CDR2 is SQIVND (reference sequence). CDR3 DNA sequence: TGTGCCAGTAGTATCCCCCTAGGGACCCAGTACTTC. It yields the protein CASSIPLGTQYF.

The chain employs TRBV5-1 and TRBJ1-3; unclear D gene. Germline CDR1 SGHRS, CDR2 YFSETQ. Trimming pared 1 base from V and 4 bases from J, leaving 15 bases between. The CDR3 is made up of 16 amino acids. The CDR3 DNA follows: TGCGCCAGCAGCTTGCGGGCAGCGGCGGGAGGAAACACCATATATTTT. It encodes CASSLRAAAGGNTIYF.

The chain is built from TRBV28 and TRBJ1-4; 8 nucleotides agree with TRBD1. V lost 2 bases and J lost 6; bases outside the gene matches: 5. Germline loops: CDR1 MDHEN, CDR2 SYDVKM. CDR3 size: 15 residues. CDR3 loop: CASSLGTGGDEKLFF. In DNA, the CDR3 is TGTGCCAGCAGTTTAGGAACAGGGGGAGATGAAAAACTGTTTTTT.

The chain carries TRBV5-1 and TRBJ1-5; 8 bases align to TRBD1. Germline V lookup: CDR1 SGHRS, CDR2 YFSETQ. The V gene end was trimmed by 7 bases and the J gene end by 0 bases; junction bases not matched to a gene: 15. This CDR3 spans 18 amino acids. CDR3 nucleotides: TGCGCCAGCGGACAGGGTCCGGTGAGGAGATATAGCAATCAGCCCCAGCATTTT. Encoded protein: CASGQGPVRRYSNQPQHF.

The chain is built from TRBV18 and TRBJ2-5; 8 nucleotides align to TRBD2. J was trimmed by 5 bases and V by 2 bases; bases with no gene match: 4. The CDR3 runs 14 residues. Germline V CDR1 and CDR2: KGHSH, LQKENI. The CDR3 loop reads CASSPAGGLETQYF. The CDR3 DNA is TGTGCCAGCTCACCAGCGGGGGGCTTGGAGACCCAGTACTTC.

This clone was found once. In the same sample, other DNA sequences code for this CDR3. The rearrangement links TRBV5-1 to TRBJ2-1; 9 bases align to TRBD2. The J segment lost 4 bases and the V segment lost 2 bases, leaving 4 bases of the junction unmatched. Germline CDR1 SGHRS, CDR2 YFSETQ. The CDR3 length is 15 residues. The CDR3 spells CASSFSGRAYNEQFF. The CDR3 region has the DNA TGCGCCAGCAGCTTTAGCGGGAGAGCTTACAATGAGCAGTTCTTC. Drawing the rest from reference TRBV5-1 and TRBJ2-1, the complete variable domain is KAGVTQTPRYLIKTRGQQVTLSCSPISGHRSVSWYQQTPGQGLQFLFEYFSETQRNKGNFPGRFSGRQFSNSRSEMNVSTLELGDSALYLCASSFSGRAYNEQFFGPGTRLTVL.

The gene calls are TRBV4-3 and TRBJ2-6; D is perhaps TRBD1 (5 bases). The CDR3 runs to 17 residues. CDR1 and CDR2 from the germline V gene are LGHNA and YSLEER. V was trimmed by 2 bases and J by 1 base, leaving 12 bases between them. Here the CDR3 DNA reads TGCGCCAGCAGCCAAATAGCATCAGGGTCTGGGGCCAACGTCCTGACTTTC. Its translation is CASSQIASGSGANVLTF.

The chain carries TRBV3-1 (or the pseudogene TRBV3-2) and TRBJ1-1; TRBD1 matches 7 bases. Trimming cost V 6 bases and J 0 bases; bases outside gene matches: 4. The CDR3 loop spans 14 amino acids. Germline V CDR1 and CDR2: LGHDT, YNNKEL (reference sequence). CDR3 residues: CASSPQGVNTEAFF. The CDR3, as DNA: TGTGCCAGCAGTCCCCAGGGGGTGAACACTGAAGCTTTCTTT.

This clone was picked up one time. Other nucleotide sequences in the sample specify the same CDR3. The chain carries TRBV6-2 or TRBV6-3 and TRBJ1-1; unclear D gene. Germline V gene data show CDR1 as MNHEY and CDR2 as SVGEGT. The CDR3 contains 14 residues. Trimming shortened V by 5 bases and J by 1 base, and 11 bases separated the two germline ends. The CDR3, as DNA: TGTGCCAGCAGTCTACCTCGTAGGAACACTGAAGCTTTCTTT. Its protein is CASSLPRRNTEAFF.

The rearrangement links TRBV5-5 to TRBJ2-3; 7 bases line up with TRBD2. The germline gives CDR1 SGHKS, CDR2 YYEKEE (reference sequence). V lost 2 bases, J lost 3 bases, and 3 bases stayed unmatched. The CDR3 covers 14 residues. CDR3 region: CASSLGLETDTQYF. CDR3 DNA: TGTGCCAGCAGCTTAGGACTAGAAACAGATACGCAGTATTTT.

V gene TRBV6-5 combines with J gene TRBJ1-6, with D uncertain. The CDR3 spans 15 residues. Germline lookup yields CDR1 MNHEY and CDR2 SVGAGI. V lost 5 bases and J lost 7, with 15 bases in between. As DNA, the CDR3 is TGTGCCAGCAGTAGAAATACCCCCGAGAATTCACCCCTCCACTTT. Translation: CASSRNTPENSPLHF.

This clone has just a few counts. This rearrangement joins TRBV12-3 or TRBV12-4 to TRBJ1-2; 9 nucleotides align to TRBD1. The CDR3 contains 13 residues. Losses at the gene ends were 6 bases for V and 8 bases for J; bases not matched to a gene: 7. As DNA, the CDR3 is TGTGCCAGCAGCCCCGGGACAGGGCTCGGCTACACCTTC. It codes for CASSPGTGLGYTF.

The CDR3 here is CASSLVSGQGKGNTIYF. CDR3 bases: TGTGCCAGCAGCTTAGTGTCGGGACAGGGGAAGGGAAACACCATATATTTT. The V gene is TRBV7-6, the J gene TRBJ1-3; 10 bases map to TRBD1. Germline CDR1 SGHVS, CDR2 FNYEAQ. The trim removed 1 base at V and 4 bases at J, leaving 7 bases unmatched. This CDR3 spans 17 amino acids.

The CDR3 sequence is CSASRTGGIGELFF. DNA for the CDR3: TGCAGTGCTAGTAGGACAGGGGGAATCGGGGAGCTGTTTTTT. J is TRBJ2-2 and V is TRBV20-1, with 10 bases aligning to TRBD1. This CDR3 region has 14 residues. V was pared by 3 bases and J by 7 bases, with 5 bases of the junction left unmatched. Germline lookup yields CDR1 DFQATT and CDR2 SNEGSKA (reference sequence).

The chain has TRBV29-1 and TRBJ2-5; TRBD1 agrees at 9 bases. This CDR3 has 15 residues. V dropped 6 bases and J dropped 7; count of bases not matched to a gene: 15. CDR1 and CDR2 from the germline V gene are SQVTM and ANQGSEA. The DNA for the CDR3 is TGCAGCGTCGCGAGGGAGACAGGGGGACGGGGGACCCAGTACTTC. It codes for CSVARETGGRGTQYF.

The CDR3 nucleotides are TGTGCCAGCAGCCGAGCCGCGGGAGTCAACAATGAGCAGTTCTTC. Protein sequence: CASSRAAGVNNEQFF. The rearrangement links TRBV7-8 to TRBJ2-1; 7 bases map to TRBD2. Germline V gives CDR1 SGHVS, CDR2 FQNEAQ. The trim removed 5 bases at V and 5 bases at J, leaving 9 bases unmatched. CDR3 length: 15 residues.

This chain joins TRBV5-7 and TRBJ1-5, with D tentatively TRBD1 (5 bases). TRBV5-7 is an ORF for which the function is uncertain. V lost 4 bases to trimming and J lost 4 bases, with 12 bases between them. The length of the CDR3 is 14 residues. CDR3 in amino acids: CASSHDSKNQPQHF. CDR3 DNA: TGTGCCAGCAGCCATGACAGTAAGAATCAGCCCCAGCATTTT.